Listed here are 21 T cell receptor beta chains from one sample, sequenced in a study of T cells in Graves' hyperthyroidism and ophthalmopathy. Amplification of TCR beta CDR3 regions used RNA as the template. Initially, a first-round RT-PCR of the TCR CDR3 employed the HTBI primer set. TCRdb passed the multiplex PCR reads through MiXCR, listing each CDR3 protein once. The data show about 600,000 distinct CDR3 sequences, about 14% seen once. The sequenced sample consisted of blood. Receptors originate from a woman aged 18-29 years with Graves' ophthalmopathy.

This clonotype was found many times. The chain couples TRBV5-1 to TRBJ1-2; TRBD1 matches at 8 bases. CDR3 size: 15 residues. CDR1 is SGHRS, CDR2 YFSETQ, per germline. Trimming cost V 0 bases and J 8 bases; bases outside gene matches: 9. The CDR3 DNA reads TGCGCCAGCAGCTTGGTAACATCAGGGGGCTACGGCTACACCTTC. Its protein product is CASSLVTSGGYGYTF.

The chain uses TRBV20-1 and TRBJ2-7; 8 positions match TRBD2. The CDR3 consists of 12 residues. The V gene's germline CDR1 is DFQATT and CDR2 SNEGSKA (reference sequence). V shed 5 bases and J 9 bases; nucleotides not matched to a gene: 9. CDR3 amino acids: CSARGTSNAQYF. As DNA, the CDR3 is TGCAGTGCTCGAGGGACTAGTAATGCGCAGTACTTC.

J is TRBJ1-3 and V is TRBV6-1; 7 nucleotides match TRBD1. The V segment lost 6 bases and the J segment 0 bases; nucleotides outside the gene matches: 5. In germline, CDR1 is MNHNS, CDR2 SASEGT. This CDR3 is 15 amino acids long. CDR3 sequence reads: CASRPDRDSGNTIYF. DNA of the CDR3: TGTGCCAGCAGACCCGACAGGGACTCTGGAAACACCATATATTTT.

Concerning this clonotype itself: A much larger clone differs from this one at a single base, so this may be a read error. The rearrangement links TRBV7-9 to TRBJ1-2; no reliable D call. The CDR3 sequence is 12 residues long. CDR1 is SEHNR and CDR2 is FQNEAQ in the germline V gene (reference sequence). CDR3 region: CTSSLEEGGYTF. Written as DNA, the CDR3 is TGTACCAGCAGCTTAGAAGAGGGTGGCTACACCTTC.

This clonotype was detected ten times or more. The gene calls are TRBV27 and TRBJ2-7; 8 bases align to TRBD1. Germline values: CDR1 MNHEY, CDR2 SMNVEV (reference sequence). This CDR3 is 14 amino acids long. V trimming: 5 bases; J trimming: 5 bases; junction bases outside the gene matches: 8. CDR3 in amino acids: CASSRPGTGHEQYF. DNA for the CDR3: TGTGCCAGCAGTCGACCGGGGACAGGTCACGAGCAGTACTTC.

This clonotype came up many times. The chain links TRBV11-3 to TRBJ2-7; 8 bases are a match to TRBD1. Trimming took 2 bases from V and 4 from J; bases not matched to a gene: 7. This CDR3 has 15 residues. Germline CDR1 SGHNT, CDR2 YENEEA. The CDR3 sequence is CASSLWTGPGYEQYF. In DNA form, the CDR3 reads TGTGCCAGCAGCTTATGGACAGGGCCTGGATACGAGCAGTACTTC. The variable domain in full, completed from reference TRBV11-3 and TRBJ2-7, reads EAGVVQSPRYKIIEKKQPVAFWCNPISGHNTLYWYLQNLGQGPELLIRYENEEAVDDSQLPKDRFSAERLKGVDSTLKIQPAELGDSAVYLCASSLWTGPGYEQYFGPGTRLTVT.

Ten or more counts support this clonotype. This chain uses TRBV12-3 or TRBV12-4 with TRBJ2-7; 7 nucleotides align to TRBD2. The CDR3 loop spans 17 amino acids. Trimming removed 5 bases from V and 1 base from J; junction bases left unmatched: 14. DNA for the CDR3: TGTGCCAGCAGTACCAACTCGGGAGCGGGGACTTCCTACGAGCAGTACTTC. This gives the protein CASSTNSGAGTSYEQYF.

This chain connects TRBV2 to TRBJ1-3; D is undetermined. Germline-derived CDR1 and CDR2 are SNHLY and FYNNEI. The CDR3 contains 15 residues. V lost 8 bases to trimming and J lost 3 bases, with 17 bases between them. The CDR3 sequence: CASRARLFIGNTIYF. CDR3 sequence (DNA): TGTGCCAGCCGTGCCCGACTCTTTATTGGAAACACCATATATTTT.

This clonotype was seen at least ten times. This sequence joins TRBV6-2 or TRBV6-3 and TRBJ2-7; 7 bases are a match to TRBD1. V shed 5 bases, J shed 3 bases, and the junction held 13 bases outside the gene matches. The CDR3 has 16 residues. Germline V lookup: CDR1 MNHEY, CDR2 SVGEGT. The CDR3 DNA follows: TGTGCCAGCAGTGGAAGGGACAGACGGATGTTCTACGAGCAGTACTTC. Residues: CASSGRDRRMFYEQYF.

This clonotype was recorded at least ten times. The chain combines TRBV27 with TRBJ2-7; possible D gene TRBD1, 5 bases. Per the germline V gene, CDR1 is MNHEY and CDR2 is SMNVEV (reference sequence). The CDR3 loop spans 15 amino acids. Trimming removed 8 bases from V and 2 bases from J, with 19 bases in between. In DNA form, the CDR3 reads TGTGCCAGCTCCCCCCCCCCAGGGTTGGCCTACGAGCAGTACTTC. This sequence encodes CASSPPPGLAYEQYF.

This clonotype was counted many times. The V and J genes are TRBV29-1 and TRBJ2-2; D is undetermined. Per germline, CDR1 SQVTM and CDR2 ANQGSEA. This CDR3 spans 14 amino acids. V was cut by 1 base and J by 1 base, with 7 bases left in between. This CDR3 is CSVEGSVNTGELFF. CDR3 nucleotide sequence: TGCAGCGTTGAAGGATCGGTGAACACCGGGGAGCTGTTTTTT.

This clonotype was seen at least ten times. The V and J genes are TRBV3-1 and TRBJ2-1; no clear D gene. The CDR3 spans 15 residues. Deletions cut 4 bases from V and 0 bases from J, with 10 bases between. Germline loops: CDR1 LGHDT, CDR2 YNNKEL (reference sequence). CDR3 DNA: TGTGCCAGCAGCCGGGTGGTTGACTCCTACAATGAGCAGTTCTTC. It specifies CASSRVVDSYNEQFF.

This clonotype has a count of ten or more. The rearrangement joins TRBV12-3 or TRBV12-4 to TRBJ1-1; D is unclear. The CDR3 is 15 amino acids. V gave up 5 bases and J gave up 4 bases, with 17 bases separating them. The CDR3 loop is CASSGPLLWITEAFF. CDR3 DNA: TGTGCCAGCAGTGGCCCTCTTCTGTGGATCACTGAAGCTTTCTTT.

The V and J genes are TRBV9 and TRBJ2-2, with a weak D call TRBD1 (6 bases). The germline V and J ends were trimmed by 4 bases and 4 bases, with 17 bases remaining between them. The CDR3 length is 16 residues. CDR1 and CDR2 (germline): SGDLS, YYNGEE. Here the CDR3 reads CASSLVRTVRTGELFF. The CDR3 DNA follows: TGTGCCAGCAGCTTAGTTCGGACAGTGCGCACCGGGGAGCTGTTTTTT.

This sequence joins TRBV6-1 and TRBJ2-5; either TRBD1 or TRBD2 may supply D (5 bases each). CDR3 length equals 15 residues. Germline CDR1 MNHNS, CDR2 SASEGT. Trimming took 3 bases from V and 4 from J, leaving 15 bases between them. The CDR3 spells CASSEKDWQGETQYF. As DNA, the CDR3 is TGTGCCAGCAGTGAGAAGGACTGGCAGGGAGAGACCCAGTACTTC.

This clonotype has just a few counts. The chain combines TRBV20-1 with TRBJ1-2, with D hard to call. Germline CDR1 DFQATT, CDR2 SNEGSKA (reference sequence). The CDR3 loop spans 15 amino acids. The V end was cut by 0 bases, the J end by 3 bases, with 14 bases between. CDR3 residues: CSARDLNAAYYGYTF. The CDR3, as DNA: TGCAGTGCTAGAGATCTTAACGCTGCGTACTATGGCTACACCTTC.

The V gene is TRBV6-5, the J gene TRBJ2-7; D might be TRBD2 (6 bases). The J call may be incorrect, as the DNA end agrees better with TRBJ2-1. This CDR3 is 12 amino acids long. In germline, CDR1 is MNHEY, CDR2 SVGAGI. The CDR3 nucleotides read TGTGCCAGCAGTTACCAGGACTACGAGCAGTTCTTC. Amino acids: CASSYQDYEQFF.

The gene calls are TRBV5-6 and TRBJ1-5, with D possibly matching TRBD1 (6 bases). V gave up 2 bases and J gave up 7 bases, with 16 bases separating them. This CDR3 has 15 amino acids. The germline CDR1 and CDR2 sequences are SGHDT and YYEEEE. This chain's CDR3 is CASSLQGTLAQPQHF. Written as DNA, the CDR3 is TGTGCCAGCAGCTTACAGGGAACACTAGCCCAGCCCCAGCATTTT.

This clonotype was observed many times. This chain joins TRBV27 and TRBJ2-2; TRBD2 is a possible D gene (6 bases). This CDR3 is 14 amino acids long. Germline loops: CDR1 MNHEY, CDR2 SMNVEV (reference sequence). Trimming cost V 0 bases and J 5 bases, with 7 bases left between them. The CDR3 region has the DNA TGTGCCAGCAGTTTATCTGGGGGGACCGGGGAGCTGTTTTTT. Encoded protein: CASSLSGGTGELFF.

A note on this clonotype: A much larger clone differs from this one at a single base, so this may be a read error. This chain links TRBV30 with TRBJ2-3; no reliable D call. There are 14 residues in the CDR3. CDR1 and CDR2 (germline): GTSNPN, SVGIG (reference sequence). V dropped 6 bases and J dropped 3 bases, with 16 bases sitting between them. The CDR3 bases are TGTGCCTGCGAAACAGAGTTGGGGACAGATACGCAGTATTTT. This translates into CACETELGTDTQYF.

This clonotype has ten or more counts. The chain recombines TRBV5-6 with TRBJ2-7; TRBD2 matches 7 bases. Trimming removed 0 bases from V and 2 bases from J; junction bases left unmatched: 8. The CDR3 extends over 16 amino acids. Germline V lookup: CDR1 SGHDT, CDR2 YYEEEE. The CDR3 DNA reads as TGTGCCAGCAGCTTGGAATGGGGCGGGAGTGCCTACGAGCAGTACTTC. This sequence encodes CASSLEWGGSAYEQYF. The full variable domain, its missing parts supplied by reference TRBV5-6 and TRBJ2-7, is DAGVTQSPTHLIKTRGQQVTLRCSPKSGHDTVSWYQQALGQGPQFIFQYYEEEERQRGNFPDRFSGHQFPNYSSELNVNALLLGDSALYLCASSLEWGGSAYEQYFGPGTRLTVT.